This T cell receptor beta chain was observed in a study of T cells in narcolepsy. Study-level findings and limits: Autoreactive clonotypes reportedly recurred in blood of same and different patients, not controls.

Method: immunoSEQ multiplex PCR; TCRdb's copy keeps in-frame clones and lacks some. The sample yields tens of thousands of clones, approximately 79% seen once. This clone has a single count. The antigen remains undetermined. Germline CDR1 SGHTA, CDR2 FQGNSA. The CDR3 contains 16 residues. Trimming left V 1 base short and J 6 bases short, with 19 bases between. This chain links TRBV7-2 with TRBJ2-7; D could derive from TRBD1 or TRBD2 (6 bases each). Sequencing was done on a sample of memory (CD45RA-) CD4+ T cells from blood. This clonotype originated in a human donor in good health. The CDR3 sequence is CASSLGGGWRGGEQYF. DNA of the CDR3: TGTGCCAGCAGCTTAGGAGGGGGGTGGCGGGGAGGCGAGCAGTACTTC.